This T cell receptor (beta chain) was recovered during a study of early T cells in non-severe SARS-CoV-2 infection. Each CDR3 protein gets one entry after TCRdb re-called the 5' RACE reads with MiXCR. The sample has about 73,000 distinct CDR3 sequences, roughly an eighth seen once. This clonotype is classed as medium-sized. The V gene lost 1 base and the J gene lost 6 bases, with 7 bases spanning the gap. CDR3 length equals 13 residues. Per germline, CDR1 SGHTA and CDR2 FQGNSA. Input material: whole blood. The J gene is TRBJ1-5, the V gene TRBV7-2; no definite D call. This TCR was recovered from an adult who was a healthcare worker with PCR-confirmed SARS-CoV-2 infection or an uninfected control (not recorded which). The CDR3 loop reads CASSLDAAQPQHF. As DNA, the CDR3 is TGTGCCAGCAGCTTAGACGCGGCTCAGCCCCAGCATTTT. Using reference TRBV7-2 and TRBJ1-5 for the parts outside the CDR3, the full variable domain is GAGVSQSPSNKVTEKGKDVELRCDPISGHTALYWYRQSLGQGLEFLIYFQGNSAPDKSGLPSDRFSAERTGGSVSTLTIQRTQQEDSAVYLCASSLDAAQPQHFGDGTRLSIL.